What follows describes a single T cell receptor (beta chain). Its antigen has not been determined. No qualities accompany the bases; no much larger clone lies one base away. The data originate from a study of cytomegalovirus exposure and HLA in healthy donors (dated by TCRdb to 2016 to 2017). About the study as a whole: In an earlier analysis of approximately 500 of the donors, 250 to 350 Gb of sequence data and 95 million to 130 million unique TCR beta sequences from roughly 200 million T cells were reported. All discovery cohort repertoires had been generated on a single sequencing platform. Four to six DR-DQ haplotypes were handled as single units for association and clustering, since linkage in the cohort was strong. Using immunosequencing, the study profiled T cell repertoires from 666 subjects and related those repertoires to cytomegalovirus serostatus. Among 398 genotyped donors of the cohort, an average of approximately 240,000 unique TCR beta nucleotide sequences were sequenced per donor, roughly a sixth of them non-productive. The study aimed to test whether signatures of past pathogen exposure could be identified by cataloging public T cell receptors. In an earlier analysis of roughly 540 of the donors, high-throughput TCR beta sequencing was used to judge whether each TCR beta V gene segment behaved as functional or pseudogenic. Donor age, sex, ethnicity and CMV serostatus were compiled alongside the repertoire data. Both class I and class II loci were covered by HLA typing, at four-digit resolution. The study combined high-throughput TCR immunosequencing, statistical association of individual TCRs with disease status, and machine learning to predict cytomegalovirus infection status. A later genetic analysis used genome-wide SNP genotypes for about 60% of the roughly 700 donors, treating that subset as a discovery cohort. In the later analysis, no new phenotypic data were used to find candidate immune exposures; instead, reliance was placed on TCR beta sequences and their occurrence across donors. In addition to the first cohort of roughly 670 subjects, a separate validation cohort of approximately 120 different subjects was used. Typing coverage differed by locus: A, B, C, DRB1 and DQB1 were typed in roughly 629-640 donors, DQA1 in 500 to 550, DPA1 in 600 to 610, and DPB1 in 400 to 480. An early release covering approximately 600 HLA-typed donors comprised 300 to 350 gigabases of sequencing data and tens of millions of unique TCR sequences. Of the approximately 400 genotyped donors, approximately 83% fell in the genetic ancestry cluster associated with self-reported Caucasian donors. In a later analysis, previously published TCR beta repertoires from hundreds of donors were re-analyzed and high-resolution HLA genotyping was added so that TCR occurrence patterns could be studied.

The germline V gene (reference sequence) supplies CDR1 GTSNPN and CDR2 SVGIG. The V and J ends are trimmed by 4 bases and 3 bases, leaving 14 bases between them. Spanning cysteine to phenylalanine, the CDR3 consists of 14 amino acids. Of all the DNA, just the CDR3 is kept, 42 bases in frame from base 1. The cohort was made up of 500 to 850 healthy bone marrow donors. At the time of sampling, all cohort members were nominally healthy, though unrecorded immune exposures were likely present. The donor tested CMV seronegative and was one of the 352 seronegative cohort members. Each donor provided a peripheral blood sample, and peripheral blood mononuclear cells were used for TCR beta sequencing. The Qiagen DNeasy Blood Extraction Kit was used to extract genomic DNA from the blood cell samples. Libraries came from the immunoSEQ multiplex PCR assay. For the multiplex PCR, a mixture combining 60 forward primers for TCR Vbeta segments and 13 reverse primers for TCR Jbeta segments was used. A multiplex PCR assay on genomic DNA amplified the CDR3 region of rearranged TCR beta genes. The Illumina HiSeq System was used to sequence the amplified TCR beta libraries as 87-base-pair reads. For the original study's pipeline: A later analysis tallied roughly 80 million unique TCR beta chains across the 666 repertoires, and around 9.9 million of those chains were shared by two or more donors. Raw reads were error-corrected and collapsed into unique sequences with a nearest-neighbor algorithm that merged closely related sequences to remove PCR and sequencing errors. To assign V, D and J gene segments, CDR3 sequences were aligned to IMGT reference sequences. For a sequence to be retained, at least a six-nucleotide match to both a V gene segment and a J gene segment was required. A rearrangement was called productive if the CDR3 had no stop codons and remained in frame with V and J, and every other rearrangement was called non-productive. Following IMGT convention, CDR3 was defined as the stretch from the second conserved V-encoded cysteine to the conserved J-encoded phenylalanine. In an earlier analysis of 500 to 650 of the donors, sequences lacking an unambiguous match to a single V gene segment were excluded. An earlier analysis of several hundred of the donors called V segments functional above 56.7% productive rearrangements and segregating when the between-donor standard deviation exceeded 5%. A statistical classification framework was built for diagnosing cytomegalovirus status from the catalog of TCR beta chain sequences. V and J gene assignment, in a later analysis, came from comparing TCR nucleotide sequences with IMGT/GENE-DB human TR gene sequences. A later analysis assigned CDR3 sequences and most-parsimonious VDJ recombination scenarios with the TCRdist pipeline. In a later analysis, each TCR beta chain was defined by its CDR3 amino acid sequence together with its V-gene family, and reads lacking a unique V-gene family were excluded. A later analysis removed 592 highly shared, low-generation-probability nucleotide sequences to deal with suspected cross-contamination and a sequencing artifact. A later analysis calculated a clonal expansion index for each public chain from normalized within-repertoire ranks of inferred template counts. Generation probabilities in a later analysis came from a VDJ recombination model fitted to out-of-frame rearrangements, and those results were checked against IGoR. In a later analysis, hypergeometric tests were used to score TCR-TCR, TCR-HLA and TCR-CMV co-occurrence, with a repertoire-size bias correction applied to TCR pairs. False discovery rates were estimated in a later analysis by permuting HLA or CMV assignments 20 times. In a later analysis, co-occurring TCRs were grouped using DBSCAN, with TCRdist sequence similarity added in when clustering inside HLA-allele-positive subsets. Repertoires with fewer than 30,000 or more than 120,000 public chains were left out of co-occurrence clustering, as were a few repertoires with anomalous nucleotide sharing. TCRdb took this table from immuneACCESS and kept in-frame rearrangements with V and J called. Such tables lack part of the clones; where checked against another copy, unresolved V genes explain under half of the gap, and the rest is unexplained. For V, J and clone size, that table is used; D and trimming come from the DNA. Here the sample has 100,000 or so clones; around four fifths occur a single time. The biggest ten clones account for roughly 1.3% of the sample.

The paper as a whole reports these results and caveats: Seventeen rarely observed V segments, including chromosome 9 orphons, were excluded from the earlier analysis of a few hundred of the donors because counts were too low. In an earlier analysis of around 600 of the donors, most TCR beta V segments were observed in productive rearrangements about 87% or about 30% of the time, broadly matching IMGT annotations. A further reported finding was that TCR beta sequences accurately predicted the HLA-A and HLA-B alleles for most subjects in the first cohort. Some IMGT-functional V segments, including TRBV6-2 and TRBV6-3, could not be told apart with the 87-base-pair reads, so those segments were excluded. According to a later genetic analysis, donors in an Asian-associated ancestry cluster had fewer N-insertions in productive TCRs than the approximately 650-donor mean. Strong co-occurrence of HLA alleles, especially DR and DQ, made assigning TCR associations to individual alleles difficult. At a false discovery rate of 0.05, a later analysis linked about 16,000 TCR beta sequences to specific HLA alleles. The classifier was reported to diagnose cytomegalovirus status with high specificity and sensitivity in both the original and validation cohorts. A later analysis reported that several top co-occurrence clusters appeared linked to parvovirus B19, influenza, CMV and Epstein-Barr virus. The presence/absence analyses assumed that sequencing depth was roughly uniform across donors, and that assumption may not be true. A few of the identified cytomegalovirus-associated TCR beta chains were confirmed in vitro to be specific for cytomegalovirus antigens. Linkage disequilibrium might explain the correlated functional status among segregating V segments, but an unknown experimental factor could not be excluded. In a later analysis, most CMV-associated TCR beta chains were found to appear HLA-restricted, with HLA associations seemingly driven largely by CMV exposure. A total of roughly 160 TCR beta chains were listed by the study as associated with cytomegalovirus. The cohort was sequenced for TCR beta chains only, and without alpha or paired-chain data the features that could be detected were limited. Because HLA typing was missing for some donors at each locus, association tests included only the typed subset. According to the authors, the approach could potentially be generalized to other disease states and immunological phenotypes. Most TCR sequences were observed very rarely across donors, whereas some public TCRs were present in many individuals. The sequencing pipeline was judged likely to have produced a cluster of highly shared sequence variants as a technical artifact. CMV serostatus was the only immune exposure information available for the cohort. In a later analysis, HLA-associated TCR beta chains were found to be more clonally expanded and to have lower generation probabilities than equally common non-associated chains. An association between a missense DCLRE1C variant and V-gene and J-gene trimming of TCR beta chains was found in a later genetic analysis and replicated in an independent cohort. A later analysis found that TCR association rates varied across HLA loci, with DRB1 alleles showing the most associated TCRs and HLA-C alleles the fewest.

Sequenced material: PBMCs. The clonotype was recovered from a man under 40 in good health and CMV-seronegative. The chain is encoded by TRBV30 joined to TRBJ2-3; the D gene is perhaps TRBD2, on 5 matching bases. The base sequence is TGTGCCTGGAAGACTACCACCCGGACAGATACGCAGTATTTT. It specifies CAWKTTTRTDTQYF.